These 17 T cell receptor beta chains originate from one sample sequenced in a study of cytomegalovirus exposure and HLA in healthy donors. PCR amplification relied on 60 Vbeta primers (plus 13 Jbeta primers). The data were produced by immunoSEQ multiplex PCR, yet TCRdb's version contains in-frame clones alone and is incomplete. The sample has 150,000 to 200,000 clones, less than 85% seen once. The source material was PBMCs. Receptors originate from a man aged 18 to 30 in good health and CMV-seronegative.

This chain links TRBV6-5 with TRBJ1-2; tentatively, D is TRBD1 (5 bases). The CDR3 totals 14 residues. Per the germline V gene, CDR1 is MNHEY and CDR2 is SVGAGI. Between the trimmed V and J ends, which lost 7 bases and 4 bases, there was a span of 16 bases. The CDR3 coding sequence is TGTGCCAGCAAAGACGGGGGATCTATCTATGGCTACACCTTC. Translation: CASKDGGSIYGYTF.

The chain is built from TRBV7-6 and TRBJ2-7, with a tentative D call TRBD2 (6 bases). Trimming took off 4 bases at V and 4 bases at J, with 11 bases between the two ends. Germline CDR1 and CDR2: SGHVS and FNYEAQ. This CDR3 is 13 amino acids long. The CDR3 sequence is CASSSGRGYEQYF. The CDR3 nucleotides are TGTGCCAGCAGCTCCGGGAGAGGGTACGAGCAGTACTTC.

This clone was seen just once. The chain couples TRBV18 to TRBJ2-7; D remains unclear. This CDR3 comprises 11 residues. The V end lost 3 bases, the J end lost 6 bases, and 6 bases lay between the germline ends. The germline V gene has CDR1 KGHSH and CDR2 LQKENI. This CDR3 is CASSPSFEQYF. The CDR3 nucleotides are TGTGCCAGCTCACCGTCTTTCGAGCAGTACTTC.

This clone appeared a single time. The chain uses TRBV19 and TRBJ2-7, with 10 nucleotides matching TRBD1. The CDR3 extends over 14 amino acids. J lost 2 bases, V lost 3 bases, and 1 base had no gene match. Germline V gene lookup returns CDR1 LNHDA and CDR2 SQIVND (reference sequence). CDR3 sequence: CASSIGQGAYEQYF. The CDR3 nucleotides are TGTGCCAGTAGTATCGGACAGGGGGCCTACGAGCAGTACTTC.

This clone appeared once. The chain is built from TRBV7-8 and TRBJ2-7; maybe TRBD2 (5 bases). Deletions cut 5 bases from V and 4 bases from J, with 18 bases between. The CDR3 is 15 residues long. CDR1 and CDR2 (germline): SGHVS, FQNEAQ. The CDR3 region has the DNA TGTGCCAGCAGCCTGGAAAAACTAGACTATTACGAGCAGTACTTC. Amino acid sequence: CASSLEKLDYYEQYF.

In its sample, this clone was seen once. The chain has TRBV28 and TRBJ1-6; tentatively, D is TRBD1 (6 bases). The germline V gene encodes CDR1 MDHEN and CDR2 SYDVKM. This CDR3 has 13 residues. Trimming pared 6 bases from V and 8 bases from J, leaving 11 bases between. CDR3 protein: CASRQGRDSPLHF. The CDR3 DNA reads as TGTGCCAGCAGACAGGGTAGGGATTCACCCCTCCACTTT.

This chain uses TRBV9 with TRBJ1-1; D uncertain. From germline, CDR1 is SGDLS and CDR2 YYNGEE. The CDR3 spans 16 residues. Trimming removed 3 bases at V and 1 base at J, with 16 bases between. CDR3: CASSEDDMGENTEAFF. The CDR3 nucleotides read TGTGCCAGCAGCGAAGACGATATGGGCGAGAACACTGAAGCTTTCTTT.

The chain couples TRBV5-6 to TRBJ2-1; 8 bases match TRBD1. CDR1 is SGHDT and CDR2 is YYEEEE in the germline V gene. This CDR3 is 15 amino acids long. The trim removed 6 bases at V and 3 bases at J, leaving 8 bases unmatched. The CDR3 DNA reads as TGTGCCAGCACCACACAGGGGGTACACTACAATGAGCAGTTCTTC. Translation gives CASTTQGVHYNEQFF.

The V call is TRBV21-1, the J call TRBJ2-6; the table's D call, TRBD1, was not checked against the DNA. TRBV21-1 is a known pseudogene. The CDR3 runs to 19 residues. This CDR3 is CASSNVRDRGRSGANVLTF. In DNA form, the CDR3 reads TGTGCCAGCAGCAACGTCCGGGACAGGGGCAGGTCTGGGGCCAACGTCCTGACTTTC.

The chain joins TRBV19 to TRBJ1-1, with a weak D call TRBD1 (5 bases). The CDR3 consists of 12 residues. Trimming stripped 4 bases from V and 4 bases from J, with 7 bases between. Germline V gives CDR1 LNHDA, CDR2 SQIVND (reference sequence). CDR3 in DNA: TGTGCCAGTAGTAGAGACAGCACTGAAGCTTTCTTT. The encoded protein is CASSRDSTEAFF. Together with reference TRBV19 and TRBJ1-1, the CDR3 gives the full variable domain: DGGITQSPKYLFRKEGQNVTLSCEQNLNHDAMYWYRQDPGQGLRLIYYSQIVNDFQKGDIAEGYSVSREKKESFPLTVTSAQKNPTAFYLCASSRDSTEAFFGQGTRLTVV.

V is TRBV13 and J is TRBJ2-1; 16 positions match TRBD2. Trimming removed 5 bases from V and 8 bases from J; junction bases left unmatched: 3. The CDR3 covers 15 residues. Germline-derived CDR1 and CDR2 are PRHDT and FYEKMQ (reference sequence). The CDR3 region has the DNA TGTGCCAGCAGCGGGACTAGCGGGGGGGCGGATGAGCAGTTCTTC. Amino acids: CASSGTSGGADEQFF.

The chain couples TRBV9 to TRBJ2-3; D ambiguous. From germline, CDR1 is SGDLS and CDR2 YYNGEE. The V gene lost 6 bases and the J gene lost 2 bases, with 13 bases spanning the gap. The CDR3 has 14 residues. The chain's CDR3 is CASTPVSYTDTQYF. CDR3 sequence (DNA): TGTGCCAGCACCCCAGTGTCATACACAGATACGCAGTATTTT.

This clone was seen a handful of times. This sequence joins TRBV4-3 and TRBJ2-5; a weak D match, TRBD1 (5 bases). The CDR3 loop spans 14 amino acids. V gave up 0 bases and J gave up 6 bases, with 11 bases separating them. Germline V gives CDR1 LGHNA, CDR2 YSLEER. The DNA of the CDR3 is TGCGCCAGCAGCCAAGATGTCCCAGGGAAGACCCAGTACTTC. As protein: CASSQDVPGKTQYF.

This chain links TRBV11-2 with TRBJ2-2; TRBD2 agrees at 9 bases. CDR1 is SGHAT and CDR2 is FQNNGV in the germline V gene. This CDR3 contains 16 residues. Unmatched junction bases numbered 8, after V lost 2 bases and J lost 7 bases. The CDR3 protein is CASSLLAGGPIGELFF. The CDR3 region has the DNA TGTGCCAGCAGCTTACTGGCGGGGGGGCCGATCGGGGAGCTGTTTTTT.

V is TRBV5-1 and J is TRBJ1-1, with D possibly TRBD1 on 5 matching bases. The V gene lost 4 bases and the J gene lost 0 bases, with 10 bases spanning the gap. The germline V gene has CDR1 SGHRS and CDR2 YFSETQ. The CDR3 has 14 residues. As DNA, the CDR3 is TGCGCCAGCAGCGGGGAGGGGCTGAACACTGAAGCTTTCTTT. Translation gives CASSGEGLNTEAFF.

The gene calls are TRBV10-3 and TRBJ2-7, with TRBD2 matching 12 bases. The J segment lost 3 bases and the V segment lost 6 bases, leaving 12 bases of the junction unmatched. This CDR3 has 17 residues. Germline V gene sequence: CDR1 ENHRY, CDR2 SYGVKD. CDR3 sequence (DNA): TGTGCCATCAGGCCTTCGGGACTAGCGGGCCCGAGCTACGAGCAGTACTTC. Amino acid sequence: CAIRPSGLAGPSYEQYF.

V and J are TRBV7-9 and TRBJ1-2, with 9 nucleotides matching TRBD1. This CDR3 comprises 14 residues. V lost 2 bases, J lost 6 bases, and 4 bases stayed unmatched. The germline CDR1 and CDR2 sequences are SEHNR and FQNEAQ (reference sequence). The CDR3 spells CASSLRDRVHGYTF. In nucleotides, the CDR3 is TGTGCCAGCAGCTTAAGGGACAGGGTCCATGGCTACACCTTC. The full variable domain, in which reference TRBV7-9 and TRBJ1-2 provide the parts outside the CDR3, is DTGVSQNPRHKITKRGQNVTFRCDPISEHNRLYWYRQTLGQGPEFLTYFQNEAQLEKSRLLSDRFSAERPKGSFSTLEIQRTEQGDSAMYLCASSLRDRVHGYTFGSGTRLTVV.